The 11 T cell receptor beta chains in this list originate from one sample, sequenced in a study of T cells in Graves' hyperthyroidism and ophthalmopathy. RNA transcripts gave rise to amplified TCR beta CDR3 regions. The primer set for the first-round RT-PCR of the TCR CDR3 was HTBI. TCRdb reprocessed the multiplex PCR reads via MiXCR and lists one record per CDR3 protein. The sample carries about 580,000 distinct CDR3 sequences, roughly 50% recorded once. The sequencing input was peripheral blood or thyroid tissue (not recorded which). These receptors came from a woman under 30 with Graves' hyperthyroidism.

A remark on this clonotype: It may be a read error: a sequence one base away is much more abundant. The chain has TRBV12-3 or TRBV12-4 and TRBJ1-5; a weak D match, TRBD1 (5 bases). The CDR3 is 13 amino acids. This CDR3 reads CTSSLQVNQPQHF. The CDR3 DNA follows: TGTACCAGCAGTTTACAGGTTAATCAGCCCCAGCATTTT.

This clonotype was seen at least ten times. The rearrangement joins TRBV10-3 to TRBJ1-4; 10 bases align to TRBD1. J was trimmed by 6 bases and V by 6 bases; bases with no gene match: 4. The CDR3 spans 14 residues. Germline loops: CDR1 ENHRY, CDR2 SYGVKD. The DNA for the CDR3 is TGTGCCATCAGGTCCGGGACAGGGGATGAAAAACTGTTTTTT. Translating gives CAIRSGTGDEKLFF.

In this sample, this clonotype turned up many times. This chain joins TRBV27 and TRBJ1-2; tentatively, D is TRBD1 (6 bases). The germline V and J ends were trimmed by 2 bases and 8 bases, with 12 bases remaining between them. Germline CDR1 reads MNHEY; CDR2 reads SMNVEV (reference sequence). CDR3 length equals 13 residues. In nucleotides, the CDR3 is TGTGCCAGCAGTTTACGGGGGGCGGCGGGCTACACCTTC. This gives the protein CASSLRGAAGYTF.

This clonotype was counted many times. The chain is built from TRBV20-1 and TRBJ1-1, with D tentatively TRBD1 (5 bases). Germline CDR1 is DFQATT and CDR2 is SNEGSKA (reference sequence). The V and J ends lost 6 bases and 0 bases respectively, with 11 bases between them. This CDR3 contains 13 residues. CDR3 DNA: TGCAGTGCGATACAGGTAATGAACACTGAAGCTTTCTTT. Translated: CSAIQVMNTEAFF.

About this clonotype: Germline and junction disagree at one end, which may indicate a read error. V is TRBV20-1 and J is TRBJ1-1; perhaps TRBD1 as D (6 bases). The CDR3 consists of 13 residues. CDR1 and CDR2 (germline): DFQATT, SNEGSKA (reference sequence). The CDR3 sequence is CSARDYGDTEAFF. CDR3 coding DNA: TGCAGTGCTAGAGATTATGGGGACACTGAGGCTTTCTTT.

This clonotype came up a few times. V gene TRBV27 combines with J gene TRBJ1-1, with TRBD1 matching 8 bases. Germline lookup yields CDR1 MNHEY and CDR2 SMNVEV (reference sequence). Unmatched junction bases numbered 8, after V lost 9 bases and J lost 5 bases. The length of the CDR3 is 13 residues. The CDR3 is CARSWTGITEAFF. The CDR3 bases are TGTGCCAGGTCGTGGACAGGGATTACTGAAGCTTTCTTT.

The chain employs TRBV24-1 and TRBJ1-1; 9 positions agree with TRBD1. After removal of 1 base from V and 11 bases from J, the junction contained 4 bases not matched to a gene. This CDR3 has 13 amino acids. Germline V gene sequence: CDR1 KGHDR, CDR2 SFDVKD. The CDR3 here is CATSDFGTGRAFF. CDR3 coding DNA: TGTGCCACCAGTGATTTTGGGACAGGGCGGGCTTTCTTT.

The chain combines TRBV20-1 with TRBJ1-2; possible D gene TRBD1, 6 bases. CDR1 is DFQATT, CDR2 SNEGSKA, per germline (reference sequence). The CDR3 totals 17 residues. V lost 6 bases and J 0 bases, leaving 23 bases between the germline ends. The CDR3 reads CSASEGSTGPSNYGYTF. As DNA, the CDR3 is TGCAGTGCCAGCGAAGGGTCGACAGGCCCCTCTAACTATGGCTACACCTTC.

This clonotype was observed a few times. The CDR3 nucleotides read TGTGCCAGCAGCTTAGCGGATAGCGGGAGGAGTTACATTCAGTACTTC. The encoded protein is CASSLADSGRSYIQYF. The chain joins TRBV7-9 to TRBJ2-4, with 10 bases that match TRBD2. The J segment lost 8 bases and the V segment lost 0 bases, leaving 7 bases of the junction unmatched. The CDR3 loop spans 16 amino acids. Germline CDR1 SEHNR, CDR2 FQNEAQ (reference sequence).

The chain employs TRBV29-1 and TRBJ2-7, with D possibly being TRBD2 (6 bases). Trimming shortened V by 8 bases and J by 3 bases, and 20 bases separated the two germline ends. Germline loops: CDR1 SQVTM, CDR2 ANQGSEA. This CDR3 has 14 amino acids. The CDR3 spells CSSPSRDFGYEQYF. The CDR3 DNA sequence: TGCAGCAGCCCCTCCAGGGACTTCGGCTACGAGCAGTACTTC.

In its sample, this clonotype was seen many times. The CDR3 loop reads CASLDRGSYEQYF. CDR3 DNA: TGTGCCAGTCTTGACAGGGGCTCCTACGAGCAGTACTTC. This chain uses TRBV19 with TRBJ2-7; 8 bases line up with TRBD1. CDR1 is LNHDA and CDR2 is SQIVND in the germline V gene (reference sequence). After removal of 8 bases from V and 0 bases from J, the junction contained 3 bases not matched to a gene. There are 13 residues in the CDR3.